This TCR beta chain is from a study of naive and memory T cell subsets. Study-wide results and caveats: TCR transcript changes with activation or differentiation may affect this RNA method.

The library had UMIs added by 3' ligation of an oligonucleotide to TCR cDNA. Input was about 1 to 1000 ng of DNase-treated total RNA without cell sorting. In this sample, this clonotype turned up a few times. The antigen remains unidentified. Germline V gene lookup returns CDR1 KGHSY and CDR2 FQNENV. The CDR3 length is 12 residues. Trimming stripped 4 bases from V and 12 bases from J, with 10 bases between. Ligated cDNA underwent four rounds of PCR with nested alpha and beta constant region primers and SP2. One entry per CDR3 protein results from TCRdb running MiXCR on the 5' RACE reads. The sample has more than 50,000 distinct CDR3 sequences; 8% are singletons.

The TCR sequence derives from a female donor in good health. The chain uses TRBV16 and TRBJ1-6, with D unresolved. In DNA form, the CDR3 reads TGTGCCAGCAGCCGCCGCGCTATACCCCTCCACTTT. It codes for CASSRRAIPLHF.